The TCR beta chain under discussion was sequenced for a study of breast tumors, draining lymph nodes, adjacent tissues listed by TCRdb under 2016. About the study as a whole: In breast cancer patients, the study compared the TCR beta repertoires of tumor, adjacent nontumor tissue and axillary lymph nodes. In human breast cancer, the study set out to assess how tumor, surrounding tissue and draining lymph node repertoires relate to one another and whether T cells might be exchanged between them. The study at large found these results: Tumor T-cell repertoires showed less diversity than lymph node repertoires and more diversity than nontumor tissue repertoires, and tumor T-cell repertoires showed preferential V and J gene usage. The study presented the conclusion that tumor T cells originate in lymph nodes as consistent with a hypothesis, not as something directly demonstrated. The data were judged consistent with most tumor T cells deriving from the lymph node and then expanding within tumor tissue. Tumor and nontumor tissue repertoires were significantly more similar in luminal-like than in basal-like breast cancer.

From a lookup of the germline V gene (reference sequence), CDR1 and CDR2 are LNHDA and SQIVND. Trimmed from V: 7 bases; trimmed from J: 5 bases; junction bases lacking a gene match: 8. Measured from the cysteine to the phenylalanine, the CDR3 is 15 residues long. The CDR3 DNA has 45 bases and is translated from base 1. There are many counts of this clonotype. No antigen is known for it. No qualities accompany the bases; no much larger clone lies one base away. The data were produced on an Illumina HiSeq 2000. TCR beta chain libraries were generated through multiplex PCR amplification. The amplified TCR beta chain products were analyzed by high-throughput sequencing. The public sequencing data were trimmed at Q25 with fastp and processed into clonotypes with MiXCR by TCRdb, which kept only in-frame beta chains. Rows are combined by CDR3 protein, so each entry shows the most common genes and DNA. Across this sample there are about 180,000 distinct CDR3 sequences, with approximately 30% seen only once. Approximately 4.2% of the sample lies in the top ten.

Lymph node samples came from the axillary draining lymph nodes of breast cancer patients. This TCR derives from a female donor with breast cancer. Some clones in this sample may be carry-over from other donors' samples. The V and J segments used are TRBV19 and TRBJ2-2, and TRBD1 matches 9 of the central bases. The specimen sequenced was axillary lymph node tissue. For the CDR3, the sequence is CASKQDRGITGELFF. The base sequence is TGTGCCAGTAAGCAGGACAGGGGAATAACCGGGGAGCTGTTTTTT.